The 29 T cell receptor beta chains below all came from one sample that was sequenced in a study of cytomegalovirus exposure and HLA in healthy donors. Amplification used 60 Vbeta primers and 13 Jbeta primers. Clones were sequenced by immunoSEQ multiplex PCR, and TCRdb holds only the in-frame ones, with some missing. The sample lists some 130,000 clones, roughly 80% seen once, with less than 2% in the top ten. Sequenced material: PBMCs. The receptors originated from a man in his forties in good health and CMV-seronegative.

The chain uses TRBV6-5 and TRBJ1-5; a weak D match, TRBD1 (6 bases). Trimming cost V 5 bases and J 0 bases, with 11 bases left between them. This CDR3 has 15 residues. From germline, CDR1 is MNHEY and CDR2 SVGAGI. CDR3 region: CASSTTGLSNQPQHF. CDR3 sequence (DNA): TGTGCCAGCAGTACCACAGGGCTTAGCAATCAGCCCCAGCATTTT.

This clone came up once. The rearrangement uses TRBV28 and TRBJ1-5; D gene uncertain. Trimming pared 5 bases from V and 2 bases from J, leaving 16 bases between. Looked up from germline, CDR1 is MDHEN and CDR2 is SYDVKM. This CDR3 region has 16 residues. CDR3 loop: CASSPGWRQGNQPQHF. The CDR3 region has the DNA TGTGCCAGCAGTCCGGGTTGGCGTCAAGGCAATCAGCCCCAGCATTTT.

This clone was counted between two and nine times. In DNA, the CDR3 is TGTGCCAGCAGTTTCACGGAGAACTCTGGAAACACCATATATTTT. Its protein product is CASSFTENSGNTIYF. V usage is TRBV6-6 and J usage is TRBJ1-3; no definite D call. The CDR3 length is 15 residues. Trimming stripped 4 bases from V and 0 bases from J, with 10 bases between. Germline values: CDR1 MNHNY, CDR2 SVGAGI (reference sequence).

This clone has at least ten counts. The CDR3 region is CASSEVGTIHTGELFF. The CDR3 region has the DNA TGTGCCAGCAGTGAAGTAGGCACTATCCACACCGGGGAGCTGTTTTTT. The chain employs TRBV6-4 and TRBJ2-2; D remains ambiguous. Looked up from germline, CDR1 is MRHNA and CDR2 is SNTAGT. Trimming removed 3 bases from V and 3 bases from J, with 14 bases in between. The CDR3 consists of 16 residues.

The rearrangement uses TRBV13 and TRBJ2-5; TRBD2 is a possible D gene (6 bases). The CDR3 contains 13 residues. The ends were cut back, 5 bases at V and 7 bases at J, with 14 bases in the middle. Germline CDR1 is PRHDT and CDR2 is FYEKMQ (reference sequence). CDR3 DNA sequence: TGTGCCAGCAGCCCGGGACTCCAGGTGACCCAGTACTTC. Translating gives CASSPGLQVTQYF.

This clone was seen more than once but under ten times. The chain links TRBV6-4 to TRBJ2-1; 7 bases line up with TRBD2. The V segment lost 0 bases and the J segment 4 bases; nucleotides outside the gene matches: 6. Per germline, CDR1 MRHNA and CDR2 SNTAGT. The CDR3 contains 16 residues. DNA of the CDR3: TGTGCCAGCAGTGACTCGTCTGCGGGGGATTACAATGAGCAGTTCTTC. This translates into CASSDSSAGDYNEQFF.

The J gene is TRBJ2-5, the V gene TRBV5-1; D might be TRBD1 (5 bases). The V end lost 4 bases, the J end lost 4 bases, and 11 bases lay between the germline ends. Germline V CDR1 and CDR2: SGHRS, YFSETQ. CDR3 length equals 13 residues. The CDR3 coding sequence is TGCGCCAGCAGCGCCACAGGTGGAGAGACCCAGTACTTC. Protein: CASSATGGETQYF.

This clone was seen only a few times. This chain connects TRBV5-1 to TRBJ2-3, with 8 bases that match TRBD2. With V trimmed by 3 bases and J by 4 bases, 7 bases remained unmatched. The CDR3 has 15 residues. Germline loops: CDR1 SGHRS, CDR2 YFSETQ. CDR3: CASSSSGTRADTQYF. CDR3 DNA: TGCGCCAGCAGCTCATCCGGGACTAGGGCAGATACGCAGTATTTT.

The chain joins TRBV19 to TRBJ2-7, with TRBD1 as a possible D gene (5 bases). The CDR3 totals 14 residues. Trimming shortened V by 1 base and J by 1 base, and 8 bases separated the two germline ends. Per the germline V gene, CDR1 is LNHDA and CDR2 is SQIVND (reference sequence). CDR3 residues: CASSIGQGSYEQYF. The CDR3 DNA sequence: TGTGCCAGTAGTATAGGCCAGGGATCCTACGAGCAGTACTTC.

In its sample, this clone was seen a few times. The chain recombines TRBV30 with TRBJ2-3, with 9 positions matching TRBD2. CDR3 length: 14 amino acids. V shed 2 bases and J 6 bases; nucleotides not matched to a gene: 6. From germline, CDR1 is GTSNPN and CDR2 SVGIG (reference sequence). CDR3 residues: CAWSRAGGPDTQYF. The CDR3 DNA follows: TGTGCCTGGAGTAGGGCGGGAGGGCCGGATACGCAGTATTTT. Looking up the rest from reference TRBV30 and TRBJ2-3 gives the full variable domain: SQTIHQWPATLVQPVGSPLSLECTVEGTSNPNLYWYRQAAGRGLQLLFYSVGIGQISSEVPQNLSASRPQDRQFILSSKKLLLSDSGFYLCAWSRAGGPDTQYFGPGTRLTVL.

The chain combines TRBV9 with TRBJ1-4, with 8 bases identical to TRBD1. The CDR3 is 14 amino acids. Germline-derived CDR1 and CDR2 are SGDLS and YYNGEE. The V segment lost 4 bases and the J segment 7 bases; nucleotides outside the gene matches: 6. CDR3 coding DNA: TGTGCCAGCAGCACGGGACAGGTTATTGAAAAACTGTTTTTT. This gives the protein CASSTGQVIEKLFF.

The chain combines TRBV28 with TRBJ1-6, with D possibly being TRBD1 (6 bases). The V end lost 1 base, the J end lost 4 bases, and 14 bases lay between the germline ends. The CDR3 has 17 amino acids. From germline, CDR1 is MDHEN and CDR2 SYDVKM. The CDR3 protein is CASSLSRGMAYNSPLHF. CDR3 bases: TGTGCCAGCAGTTTATCAAGGGGGATGGCGTATAATTCACCCCTCCACTTT.

This chain joins TRBV7-2 and TRBJ1-5; 7 nucleotides agree with TRBD1. V was pared by 5 bases and J by 7 bases, with 8 bases of the junction left unmatched. The CDR3 is made up of 14 amino acids. Germline CDR1 SGHTA, CDR2 FQGNSA. The CDR3 spells CASSATGARQPQHF. The DNA of the CDR3 is TGTGCCAGCAGCGCAACAGGGGCAAGGCAGCCCCAGCATTTT.

The gene calls are TRBV5-1 and TRBJ2-5; a weak D match, TRBD2 (5 bases). Trimming shortened V by 4 bases and J by 5 bases, and 12 bases separated the two germline ends. CDR1 SGHRS and CDR2 YFSETQ come from the germline V gene. The CDR3 has 13 amino acids. This CDR3 reads CASSAEGGETQYF. The DNA for the CDR3 is TGCGCCAGCAGCGCCGAAGGCGGGGAGACCCAGTACTTC.

This clone has a handful of counts. This chain uses TRBV28 with TRBJ2-7, with D unclear. Looked up from germline, CDR1 is MDHEN and CDR2 is SYDVKM. This CDR3 is built from 12 residues. V lost 4 bases and J 3 bases, leaving 7 bases between the germline ends. CDR3 residues: CASSSPRYEQYF. Here the CDR3 DNA reads TGTGCCAGCAGTTCCCCGCGCTACGAGCAGTACTTC. Supplemented by reference TRBV28 and TRBJ2-7, the full variable domain reads DVKVTQSSRYLVKRTGEKVFLECVQDMDHENMFWYRQDPGLGLRLIYFSYDVKMKEKGDIPEGYSVSREKKERFSLILESASTNQTSMYLCASSSPRYEQYFGPGTRLTVT.

Comments on this clone: Germline is not matched at one junction end, which may reflect a read error. This chain links TRBV7-9 with TRBJ1-1, with 7 bases identical to TRBD1. Germline V CDR1 and CDR2: SEHNR, FQNEAQ (reference sequence). The CDR3 is made up of 17 amino acids. CDR3 sequence (DNA): TGTTCCAGCAGCTTCCCCCTGGAGGGGGCTATGAACACTGAAGCTTTCTTT. Encoded protein: CSSSFPLEGAMNTEAFF.

The J gene is TRBJ2-7, the V gene TRBV20-1; the D is unclear. This CDR3 has 11 amino acids. Per the germline V gene, CDR1 is DFQATT and CDR2 is SNEGSKA (reference sequence). V lost 4 bases and J lost 3, with 7 bases in between. This CDR3 reads CSATPSYEQYF. CDR3 nucleotide sequence: TGCAGTGCTACCCCGAGCTACGAGCAGTACTTC.

This chain joins TRBV9 and TRBJ1-2; 8 positions agree with TRBD1. This CDR3 has 14 residues. Unmatched junction bases numbered 9, after V lost 3 bases and J lost 8 bases. In germline, CDR1 is SGDLS, CDR2 YYNGEE. The CDR3 sequence is CASSDGQGWQGYTF. CDR3 DNA sequence: TGTGCCAGCAGCGATGGACAGGGCTGGCAGGGCTACACCTTC.

V and J are TRBV7-2 and TRBJ1-5; 9 positions agree with TRBD1. Germline V gives CDR1 SGHTA, CDR2 FQGNSA. This CDR3 spans 15 amino acids. V lost 5 bases, J lost 3 bases, and 5 bases stayed unmatched. The CDR3 spells CASSPRTGVNQPQHF. The CDR3, as DNA: TGTGCCAGCAGCCCAAGGACAGGGGTCAATCAGCCCCAGCATTTT.

The chain links TRBV7-2 to TRBJ2-1; 8 bases map to TRBD2. This CDR3 comprises 17 residues. V trimming: 0 bases; J trimming: 0 bases; junction bases outside the gene matches: 4. From germline, CDR1 is SGHTA and CDR2 FQGNSA. The CDR3 DNA is TGTGCCAGCAGCTTAGCGGGTAGCGGGGTCTCCTACAATGAGCAGTTCTTC. Translated, it gives CASSLAGSGVSYNEQFF. Variable domain in full (rest from reference TRBV7-2 and TRBJ2-1): GAGVSQSPSNKVTEKGKDVELRCDPISGHTALYWYRQSLGQGLEFLIYFQGNSAPDKSGLPSDRFSAERTGGSVSTLTIQRTQQEDSAVYLCASSLAGSGVSYNEQFFGPGTRLTVL.

The chain joins TRBV29-1 to TRBJ2-5; 8 nucleotides line up with TRBD1. Per the germline V gene, CDR1 is SQVTM and CDR2 is ANQGSEA. CDR3 length equals 12 residues. Trimming took 7 bases from V and 4 from J; bases not matched to a gene: 5. CDR3 residues: CSGKTGVETQYF. CDR3 nucleotide sequence: TGCAGCGGGAAGACAGGGGTAGAGACCCAGTACTTC.

V gene TRBV29-1 combines with J gene TRBJ2-4; 8 bases align to TRBD1. Germline assignment: CDR1 SQVTM and CDR2 ANQGSEA. Trimming took 4 bases from V and 9 from J; bases not matched to a gene: 14. This CDR3 comprises 15 residues. The CDR3 loop is CSVVPGQGGNIIQYF. DNA of the CDR3: TGCAGCGTTGTCCCAGGACAGGGAGGAAACATCATTCAGTACTTC.

About this clone: At one of its ends the junction is not consistent with the germline gene, which may arise from a read error. This chain uses TRBV19 with TRBJ1-5, with 10 positions matching TRBD1. CDR1 LNHDA and CDR2 SQIVND come from the germline V gene (reference sequence). The CDR3 has 15 amino acids. In DNA form, the CDR3 reads TGTGCCAGTACTATAACCGGGACAGGGGCTCAGCCCCAGCATTTT. Amino acids: CASTITGTGAQPQHF.

V and J are TRBV5-5 and TRBJ2-5; 9 bases are a match to TRBD2. The CDR3 runs 19 residues. From germline, CDR1 is SGHKS and CDR2 YYEKEE (reference sequence). V dropped 0 bases and J dropped 9; count of bases not matched to a gene: 21. The CDR3 region has the DNA TGTGCCAGCAGCTTGGCTCGGGCTAGCGGGGCACCATGGCAAGGGGCCCAGTACTTC. This translates into CASSLARASGAPWQGAQYF.

The chain has TRBV5-4 and TRBJ2-1, with 7 bases matching TRBD2. The CDR3 runs to 15 residues. V gave up 2 bases and J gave up 7 bases; unmatched junction bases: 9. The V gene's germline CDR1 is SGHNT and CDR2 YYREEE (reference sequence). The CDR3 coding sequence is TGTGCCAGCAGCTTACGTGGGGAGGGTGGGAATGAGCAGTTCTTC. Its protein product is CASSLRGEGGNEQFF.

The chain links TRBV4-1 to TRBJ2-5, with D unresolved. The CDR3 totals 13 residues. The V end was cut by 4 bases, the J end by 0 bases, with 6 bases between. Germline CDR1 and CDR2: MGHRA and YSYEKL. CDR3 region: CASSPHNQETQYF. DNA for the CDR3: TGCGCCAGCAGCCCACATAACCAAGAGACCCAGTACTTC.

The chain is built from TRBV6-5 and TRBJ2-7, with 11 nucleotides matching TRBD2. CDR3 length: 15 amino acids. Losses at the gene ends were 4 bases for V and 3 bases for J; bases not matched to a gene: 5. From germline, CDR1 is MNHEY and CDR2 SVGAGI. The DNA for the CDR3 is TGTGCCAGCAGTTCCACTAGCGGGGGAAACTACGAGCAGTACTTC. Translation gives CASSSTSGGNYEQYF.

This chain's CDR3 is CASSFGGGAYEQYF. The CDR3 nucleotides read TGCGCCAGCAGCTTCGGCGGGGGGGCCTACGAGCAGTACTTC. The chain employs TRBV5-1 and TRBJ2-7, with 9 bases matching TRBD2. The junction had 2 bases not matched to a gene; V was cut back by 2 bases and J by 2 bases. The CDR3 is made up of 14 amino acids. Germline V lookup: CDR1 SGHRS, CDR2 YFSETQ. The variable domain in full, completed from reference TRBV5-1 and TRBJ2-7, reads KAGVTQTPRYLIKTRGQQVTLSCSPISGHRSVSWYQQTPGQGLQFLFEYFSETQRNKGNFPGRFSGRQFSNSRSEMNVSTLELGDSALYLCASSFGGGAYEQYFGPGTRLTVT.

This clone was detected a few times. The chain joins TRBV6-5 to TRBJ2-7; 7 bases fit TRBD2. This CDR3 spans 15 amino acids. The V segment lost 2 bases and the J segment 0 bases; nucleotides outside the gene matches: 4. CDR1 MNHEY and CDR2 SVGAGI come from the germline V gene. DNA of the CDR3: TGTGCCAGCAGTTACGGGGGGGGGTTCTCCTACGAGCAGTACTTC. Its protein is CASSYGGGFSYEQYF.